This TCR beta chain emerged from a study of immune evolution from preneoplasia to lung adenocarcinoma. A note on this clone: Its antigen is still unknown. Sequence at one end of the junction differs from germline and may be a read error.

Study observations and caveats: Top clone frequencies peaked in normal lung, apparently declining through invasive adenocarcinoma.

The table came from immunoSEQ multiplex PCR; TCRdb's copy has only in-frame clones and leaves some out. The repertoire consists of several thousand clones, with over 75% occurring once and the leading ten covering just under 9.5%. Germline V gene sequence: CDR1 MNHEY, CDR2 SMNVEV (reference sequence). This CDR3 contains 16 residues. The V and J genes are TRBV27 and TRBJ1-5; 11 bases map to TRBD1. This receptor was taken from a person aged 60 to 85 with lung adenocarcinoma. Sequencing was carried out using FFPE adjacent normal lung tissue. The CDR3 DNA is TGTGCCAGCAGTTCGAGGACAGGGGGCGTCGATCAGTCCCAGCATTTT. It translates to CASSSRTGGVDQSQHF.